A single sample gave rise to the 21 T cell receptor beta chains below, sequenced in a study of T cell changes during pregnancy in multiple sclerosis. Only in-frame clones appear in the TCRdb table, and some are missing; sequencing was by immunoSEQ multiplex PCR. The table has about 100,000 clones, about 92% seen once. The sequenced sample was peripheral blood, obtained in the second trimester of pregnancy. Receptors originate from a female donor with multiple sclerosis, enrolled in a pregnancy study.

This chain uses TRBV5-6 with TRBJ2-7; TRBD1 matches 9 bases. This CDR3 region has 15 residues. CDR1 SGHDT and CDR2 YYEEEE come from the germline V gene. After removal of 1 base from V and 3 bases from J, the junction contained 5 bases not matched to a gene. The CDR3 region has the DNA TGTGCCAGCAGCTTGAGGGACAGGGTTTTCTACGAGCAGTACTTC. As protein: CASSLRDRVFYEQYF.

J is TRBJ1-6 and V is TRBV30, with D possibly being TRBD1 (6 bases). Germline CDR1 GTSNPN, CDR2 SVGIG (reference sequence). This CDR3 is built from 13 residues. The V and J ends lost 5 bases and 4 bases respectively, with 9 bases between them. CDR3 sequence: CAWCGQYNSPLHF. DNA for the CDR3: TGTGCCTGGTGCGGACAGTATAATTCACCCCTCCACTTT.

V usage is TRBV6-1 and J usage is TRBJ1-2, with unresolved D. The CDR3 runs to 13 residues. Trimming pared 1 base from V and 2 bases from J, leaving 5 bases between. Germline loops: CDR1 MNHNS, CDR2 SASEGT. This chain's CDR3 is CASSEGQNYGYTF. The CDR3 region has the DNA TGTGCCAGCAGTGAAGGTCAGAACTATGGCTACACCTTC.

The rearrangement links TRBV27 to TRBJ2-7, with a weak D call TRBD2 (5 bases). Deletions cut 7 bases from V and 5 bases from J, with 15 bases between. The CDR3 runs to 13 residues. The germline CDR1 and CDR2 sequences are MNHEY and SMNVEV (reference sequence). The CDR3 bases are TGTGCCAGCAACCCCCTTCGGGGTAACGAGCAGTACTTC. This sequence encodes CASNPLRGNEQYF.

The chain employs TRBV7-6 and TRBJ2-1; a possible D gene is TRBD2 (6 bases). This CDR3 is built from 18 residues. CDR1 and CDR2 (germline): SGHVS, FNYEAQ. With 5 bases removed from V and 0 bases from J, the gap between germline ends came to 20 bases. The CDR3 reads CASSPRGGAGNSYNEQFF. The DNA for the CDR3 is TGTGCCAGCAGCCCTAGGGGAGGCGCGGGAAACTCCTACAATGAGCAGTTCTTC.

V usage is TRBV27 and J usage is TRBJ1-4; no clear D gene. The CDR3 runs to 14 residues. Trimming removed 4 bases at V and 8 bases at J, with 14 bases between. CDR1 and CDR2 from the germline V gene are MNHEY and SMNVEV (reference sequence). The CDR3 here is CASSYSPVGEKLFF. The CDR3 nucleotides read TGTGCCAGCAGTTACAGCCCGGTAGGAGAAAAACTGTTTTTT.

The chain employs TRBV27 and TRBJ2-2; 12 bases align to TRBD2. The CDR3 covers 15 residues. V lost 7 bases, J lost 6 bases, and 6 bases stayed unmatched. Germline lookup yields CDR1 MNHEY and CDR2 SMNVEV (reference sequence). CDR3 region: CASKILAGGSGELFF. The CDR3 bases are TGTGCCAGCAAAATACTAGCGGGAGGATCCGGGGAGCTGTTTTTT.

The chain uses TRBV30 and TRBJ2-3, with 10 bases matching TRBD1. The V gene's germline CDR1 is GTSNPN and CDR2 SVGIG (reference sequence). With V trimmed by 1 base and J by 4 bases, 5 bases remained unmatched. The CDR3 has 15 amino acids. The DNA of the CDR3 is TGTGCCTGGAGTGGGCTGGACAGGGGGGCAGATACGCAGTATTTT. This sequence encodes CAWSGLDRGADTQYF.

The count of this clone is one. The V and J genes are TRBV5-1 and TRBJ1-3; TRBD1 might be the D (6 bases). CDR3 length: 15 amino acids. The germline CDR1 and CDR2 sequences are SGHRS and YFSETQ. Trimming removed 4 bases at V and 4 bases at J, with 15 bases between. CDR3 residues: CASSKYPGDGNTIYF. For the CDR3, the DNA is TGCGCCAGCAGCAAATATCCAGGGGACGGAAACACCATATATTTT.

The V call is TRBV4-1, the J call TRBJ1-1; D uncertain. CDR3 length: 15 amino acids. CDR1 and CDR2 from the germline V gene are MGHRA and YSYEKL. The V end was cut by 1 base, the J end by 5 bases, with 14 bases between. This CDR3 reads CASSQVFPVFTEAFF. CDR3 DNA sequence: TGCGCCAGCAGCCAAGTCTTCCCAGTCTTTACTGAAGCTTTCTTT.

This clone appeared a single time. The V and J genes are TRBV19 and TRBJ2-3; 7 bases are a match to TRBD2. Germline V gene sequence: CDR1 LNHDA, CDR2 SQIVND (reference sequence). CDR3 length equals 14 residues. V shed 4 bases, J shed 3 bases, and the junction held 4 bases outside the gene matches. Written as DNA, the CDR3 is TGTGCCAGTAGTAGGGGGGGACGGACAGATACGCAGTATTTT. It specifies CASSRGGRTDTQYF.

CDR3 nucleotides: TGTGCCAGCAGTCCCAGGTTTACCTACAATGAGCAGTTCTTC. It encodes CASSPRFTYNEQFF. The chain recombines TRBV2 with TRBJ2-1; D gene uncertain. The CDR3 spans 14 residues. Germline lookup yields CDR1 SNHLY and CDR2 FYNNEI. V lost 5 bases to trimming and J lost 2 bases, with 10 bases between them.

CDR3 in amino acids: CASSEARGRVEPQHF. DNA of the CDR3: TGTGCCAGCAGTGAAGCGCGGGGCAGGGTGGAGCCCCAGCATTTT. The J gene is TRBJ1-5, the V gene TRBV6-1, with D perhaps TRBD1 (5 bases). V was pared by 0 bases and J by 8 bases, with 14 bases between. In germline, CDR1 is MNHNS, CDR2 SASEGT. The CDR3 has 15 residues.

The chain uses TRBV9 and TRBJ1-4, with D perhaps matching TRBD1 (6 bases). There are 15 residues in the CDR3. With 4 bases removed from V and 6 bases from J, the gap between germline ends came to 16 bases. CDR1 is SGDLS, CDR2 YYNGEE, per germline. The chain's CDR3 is CASSSNREQDEKLFF. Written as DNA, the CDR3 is TGTGCCAGCAGCTCGAACAGGGAACAGGATGAAAAACTGTTTTTT.

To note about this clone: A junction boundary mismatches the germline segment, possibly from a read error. This CDR3 reads CASSLNVGDYRIF. CDR3 DNA: TGTGCCAGCAGCTTAAATGTGGGTGACTATCGGATCTTC. V usage is TRBV7-3 and J usage is TRBJ2-1; a possible D gene is TRBD2 (5 bases). The CDR3 sequence is 13 residues long. The germline gives CDR1 SGHTA, CDR2 FQGTGA.

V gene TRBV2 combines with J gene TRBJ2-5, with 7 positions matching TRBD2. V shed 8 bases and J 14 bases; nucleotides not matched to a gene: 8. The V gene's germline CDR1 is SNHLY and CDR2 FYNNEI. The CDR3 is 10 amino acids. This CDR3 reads CASGSGRTYF. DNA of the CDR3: TGTGCCAGCGGCTCCGGGAGGACCTACTTC.

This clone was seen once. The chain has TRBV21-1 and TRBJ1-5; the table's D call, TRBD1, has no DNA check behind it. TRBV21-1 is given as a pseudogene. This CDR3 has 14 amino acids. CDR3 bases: TGTGCCAGCAGCAAAAGAACAGGCAATCAGCCCCAGCATTTT. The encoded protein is CASSKRTGNQPQHF.

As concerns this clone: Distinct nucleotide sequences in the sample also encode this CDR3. The CDR3 is CASSHSGTSSYNEQFF. In nucleotides, the CDR3 is TGCGCCAGCAGCCATTCCGGGACTAGCTCCTACAATGAGCAGTTCTTC. The chain couples TRBV5-1 to TRBJ2-1, with TRBD2 matching 8 bases. Germline lookup yields CDR1 SGHRS and CDR2 YFSETQ. The CDR3 contains 16 residues. Unmatched junction bases numbered 6, after V lost 4 bases and J lost 0 bases.

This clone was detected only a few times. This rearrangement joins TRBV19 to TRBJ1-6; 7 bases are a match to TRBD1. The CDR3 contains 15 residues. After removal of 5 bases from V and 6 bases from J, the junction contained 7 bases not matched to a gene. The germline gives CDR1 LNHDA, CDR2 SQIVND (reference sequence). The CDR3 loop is CASSAGQDRNSPLHF. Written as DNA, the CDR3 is TGTGCCAGTAGTGCCGGACAGGACCGTAATTCACCCCTCCACTTT.

The CDR3 sequence is CASSDNRAPSTEAFF. In nucleotides, the CDR3 is TGTGCCAGCAGTGATAACAGGGCTCCGAGCACTGAAGCTTTCTTT. The chain links TRBV6-1 to TRBJ1-1, with a weak D call TRBD1 (6 bases). Germline CDR1 MNHNS, CDR2 SASEGT. The CDR3 sequence is 15 residues long. V was trimmed by 3 bases and J by 4 bases, leaving 15 bases between them.

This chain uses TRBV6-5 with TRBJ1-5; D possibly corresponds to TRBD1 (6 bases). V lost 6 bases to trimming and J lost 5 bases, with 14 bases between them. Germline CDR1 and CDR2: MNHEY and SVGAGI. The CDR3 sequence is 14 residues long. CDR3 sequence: CASRAGVLDQPQHF. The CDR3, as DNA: TGTGCCAGCAGGGCAGGGGTATTGGATCAGCCCCAGCATTTT.